The present T cell receptor beta chain was sequenced within a study of blood T cells in healthy people across ages. A second roughly 6 to 12 cycle PCR used barcoded and J-beta primers. One entry per CDR3 protein, called by TCRdb with MiXCR from the 5' RACE reads. Among some 790,000 distinct CDR3 sequences listed, 25% to 30% were seen once. Regarding this clonotype: At one of its ends the junction is not consistent with the germline gene, which may arise from a read error.

Germline values: CDR1 SQVTM, CDR2 ANQGSEA. The CDR3 is 14 amino acids. This TCR was recovered from a woman of 80 years or more in good health. This rearrangement joins TRBV29-1 to TRBJ2-2; possible D gene TRBD1, 6 bases. Sample: blood. The CDR3 region has the DNA TGCAGCGTTGTCTCAGGGGCTAACACCGGGGAGCGGTTTTTT. It specifies CSVVSGANTGERFF.